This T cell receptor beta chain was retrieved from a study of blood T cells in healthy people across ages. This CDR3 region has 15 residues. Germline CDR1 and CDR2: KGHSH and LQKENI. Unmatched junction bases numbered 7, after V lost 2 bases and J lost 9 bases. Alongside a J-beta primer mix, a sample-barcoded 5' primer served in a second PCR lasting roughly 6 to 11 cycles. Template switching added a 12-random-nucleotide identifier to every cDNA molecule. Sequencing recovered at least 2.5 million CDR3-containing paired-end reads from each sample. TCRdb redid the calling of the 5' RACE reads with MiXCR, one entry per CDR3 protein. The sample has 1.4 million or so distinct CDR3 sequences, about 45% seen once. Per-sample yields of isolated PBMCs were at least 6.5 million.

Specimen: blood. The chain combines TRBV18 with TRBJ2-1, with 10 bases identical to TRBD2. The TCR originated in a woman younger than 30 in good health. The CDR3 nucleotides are TGTGCCAGCTCACCAAGCGGGAGGGCCTATAGTGAGCAGTTCTTC. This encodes CASSPSGRAYSEQFF. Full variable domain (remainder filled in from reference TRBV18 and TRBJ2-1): NAGVMQNPRHLVRRRGQEARLRCSPMKGHSHVYWYRQLPEEGLKFMVYLQKENIIDESGMPKERFSAEFPKEGPSILRIQQVVRGDSAAYFCASSPSGRAYSEQFFGPGTRLTVL.